Listed below are T cell receptor beta chains from one sample, sequenced in a study of CD8 T cells in Susac syndrome. MiXCR was run by TCRdb on the immunoSEQ multiplex PCR reads, yielding one entry per CDR3 protein. The repertoire holds roughly 150,000 distinct CDR3 sequences, with approximately 90% as singletons. Sequenced sample: CD4+ T cells from PBMCs. The receptors shown here come from a human donor in good health. The CDR3 runs from the conserved cysteine through the conserved F or W. A D gene is named only where the DNA matches it firmly. Clone size is not always given. Where it is, it says once, few, many or a class for expanded clones.

>.|TRBV7-2|TRBJ2-7|once
CASSLPASYEQYF
TGTGCCAGCAGCCTCCCGGCATCCTACGAGCAGTACTTC
>TRBD1|TRBV4-1|TRBJ2-7|few
CASSPWDRGSYEQYF
TGCGCCAGCAGCCCGTGGGACAGGGGCTCCTACGAGCAGTACTTC
>TRBD1|TRBV25-1|TRBJ2-3|.
CASSEDRDTDTQYF
TGTGCCAGCAGTGAGGACAGGGACACAGATACGCAGTATTTT
>.|TRBV20-1|TRBJ2-7|.
CSAWSGSSTYEQYF
TGCAGTGCTTGGAGCGGTAGTAGCACCTACGAGCAGTACTTC
>.|TRBV5-1|TRBJ2-7|few
CASSARDEQYF
TGCGCCAGCAGCGCTCGGGACGAGCAGTACTTC
>TRBD1|TRBV6-2/TRBV6-3|TRBJ2-7|.
CASSRTGQPYEQYF
TGTGCCAGCAGTCGTACGGGACAGCCCTACGAGCAGTACTTC
>.|TRBV24-1|TRBJ2-5|.
CATSPTTTGTQYF
TGTGCCACCAGTCCCACGACTACAGGGACCCAGTACTTC
>.|TRBV12-3/TRBV12-4|TRBJ2-2|once
CASSLNVGGIAGELFF
TGTGCCAGCAGCCTAAATGTTGGCGGGATCGCCGGGGAGCTGTTTTTT
>TRBD1|TRBV29-1|TRBJ1-5|.
CSVGQGGQPQHF
TGCAGCGTCGGACAGGGGGGCCAGCCCCAGCATTTT
>TRBD1|TRBV15|TRBJ1-6|.
CATSRGQGFVSPLHF
TGTGCCACCAGCAGGGGACAGGGCTTCGTTTCACCCCTCCACTTT
>.|TRBV2|TRBJ1-2|.
CASSGPGRNYGYTF
TGTGCCAGCAGTGGGCCCGGCAGGAACTATGGCTACACCTTC
>.|TRBV7-9|TRBJ2-7|.
CASQGTSYEQYF
TGTGCCAGCCAGGGAACCTCCTACGAGCAGTACTTC
>.|TRBV13|TRBJ2-6|.
CATKWGVSGANVLTF
TGTGCCACCAAGTGGGGCGTCTCTGGGGCCAACGTCCTGACTTTC
>TRBD1|TRBV5-4|TRBJ2-2|.
CASSLRPGTGSTLLWLTGELFF
TGTGCCAGCAGCTTGCGTCCCGGGACAGGTTCGACTCTCCTTTGGCTCACCGGGGAGCTGTTTTTT
>TRBD1|TRBV3-1|TRBJ1-1|.
CASSPGQEMNTEAFF
TGTGCCAGCAGCCCGGGACAGGAAATGAACACTGAAGCTTTCTTT
>.|TRBV20-1|TRBJ2-4|.
CSAPPGRSKNIQYF
TGCAGTGCTCCCCCGGGGCGATCCAAAAACATTCAGTACTTC
>.|TRBV10-3|TRBJ2-5|.
CAISESKPPETQYF
TGTGCCATCAGTGAGTCGAAACCACCAGAGACCCAGTACTTC
>.|TRBV9|TRBJ2-4|.
CASSAEPGVGNIQYF
TGTGCCAGCAGCGCCGAACCGGGGGTTGGAAACATTCAGTACTTC
>TRBD1|TRBV3-1|TRBJ1-6|.
CASSQEWLQGASSYNSPLHF
TGTGCCAGCAGCCAAGAATGGTTACAGGGGGCATCCTCCTATAATTCACCCCTCCACTTT
>TRBD2|TRBV7-6|TRBJ2-1|once
CASSLEASGGAVGYNEQFF
TGTGCCAGCAGCTTAGAGGCTAGCGGGGGGGCAGTAGGTTACAATGAGCAGTTCTTC
>.|TRBV30|TRBJ2-7|.
CAWSVQAAGEQYF
TGTGCCTGGAGTGTACAGGCGGCAGGCGAGCAGTACTTC
>.|TRBV29-1|TRBJ2-7|once
CSAQVSLHEQYF
TGCAGCGCCCAGGTTTCACTCCACGAGCAGTACTTC
>.|TRBV7-9|TRBJ2-3|.
CASSLYPNTDTQYF
TGTGCCAGCAGCCTTTATCCTAACACAGATACGCAGTATTTT
>.|TRBV12-3/TRBV12-4|TRBJ2-3|.
CASSLMGDTQYF
TGTGCCAGCAGTTTAATGGGGGATACGCAGTATTTT
>.|TRBV20-1|TRBJ2-3|.
CSARQRQGHATQYF
TGCAGTGCTAGACAGCGCCAGGGTCACGCTACGCAGTATTTT
>.|TRBV20-1|TRBJ1-1|.
CSARDSTNTEAFF
TGCAGTGCTAGGGACTCAACGAACACTGAAGCTTTCTTT
>.|TRBV5-1|TRBJ2-1|.
CASSPRPQNYNEQFF
TGCGCCAGCAGCCCGAGACCCCAGAACTACAATGAGCAGTTCTTC
>TRBD1|TRBV6-6|TRBJ2-3|.
CASSTQGAIADTQYF
TGTGCCAGCAGTACACAGGGGGCGATTGCAGATACGCAGTATTTT
>TRBD2|TRBV6-1|TRBJ2-7|.
CASTWTSKTDEQYF
TGTGCCAGCACCTGGACTAGCAAGACAGACGAGCAGTACTTC
>.|TRBV10-3|TRBJ1-2|.
CAISLAREEGYTF
TGTGCCATCAGCCTAGCCAGGGAGGAAGGCTACACCTTC
>TRBD2|TRBV5-1|TRBJ2-7|.
CASSIGTSGSTYEQYF
TGCGCCAGCAGCATTGGGACTAGCGGGAGTACCTACGAGCAGTACTTC
>.|TRBV29-1|TRBJ1-1|.
CSVVPQGTEAFF
TGCAGCGTTGTCCCCCAAGGGACTGAAGCTTTCTTT
>.|TRBV10-1|TRBJ2-5|.
CASSDRMGAQYF
TGCGCCAGCAGTGATCGGATGGGGGCCCAGTACTTC
>.|TRBV7-2|TRBJ1-3|.
CASSLVGGSGNTIYF
TGTGCCAGCAGCTTAGTGGGGGGTTCTGGAAACACCATATATTTT
>TRBD2|TRBV5-1|TRBJ2-1|.
CASMGRLGEGEQFF
TGCGCCAGCATGGGGCGTTTGGGGGAGGGTGAGCAGTTCTTC
>TRBD1|TRBV20-1|TRBJ1-1|.
CSANGQGARLAFF
TGCAGTGCCAATGGACAGGGGGCACGGTTGGCTTTCTTT
>.|TRBV18|TRBJ2-2|.
CASSPQGTNTGELFF
TGTGCCAGCTCACCACAGGGAACTAACACCGGGGAGCTGTTTTTT
>.|TRBV2|TRBJ1-1|.
CASSEATRGIRAFF
TGTGCCAGCAGTGAAGCAACCAGGGGAATTCGAGCTTTCTTT